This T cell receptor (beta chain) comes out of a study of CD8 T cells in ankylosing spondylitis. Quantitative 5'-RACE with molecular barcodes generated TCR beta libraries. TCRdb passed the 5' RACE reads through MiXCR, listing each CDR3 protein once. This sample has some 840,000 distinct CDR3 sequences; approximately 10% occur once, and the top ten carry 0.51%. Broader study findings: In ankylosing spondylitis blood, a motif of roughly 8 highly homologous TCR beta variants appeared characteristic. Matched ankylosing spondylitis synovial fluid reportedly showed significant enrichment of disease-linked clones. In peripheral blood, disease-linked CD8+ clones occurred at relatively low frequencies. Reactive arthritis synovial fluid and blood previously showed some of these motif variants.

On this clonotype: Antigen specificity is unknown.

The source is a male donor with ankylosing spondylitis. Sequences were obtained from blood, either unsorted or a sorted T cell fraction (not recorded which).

DNA for the CDR3: TGCAGTGCTAGCAGGACAGGCAACACCGGGGAGCTGTTTTTT. This encodes CSASRTGNTGELFF. V and J are TRBV20-1 and TRBJ2-2; 7 positions match TRBD1. V shed 3 bases and J 2 bases; nucleotides not matched to a gene: 3. Germline V gene sequence: CDR1 DFQATT, CDR2 SNEGSKA (reference sequence). The length of the CDR3 is 14 residues.